Listed here are 16 T cell receptor beta chains from one sample, sequenced in a study of shared clonotypes between healthy human individuals. Sequenced by immunoSEQ multiplex PCR; TCRdb stores in-frame clones only, minus some. The sample lists more than 2,000,000 clones, approximately 95% occurring once. Source material: naive CD4+ T cells from PBMCs. Subset noted: CD45RA+ positively selected. The origin of the receptors is a man younger than 30 in good health. Some clones in this sample may be carry-over from other donors' samples.

The chain links TRBV19 to TRBJ2-7; D is possibly TRBD1 or TRBD2 (5 bases each). V was clipped by 0 bases and J by 5 bases, with 23 bases between them. Germline CDR1 LNHDA, CDR2 SQIVND (reference sequence). The CDR3 sequence is 18 residues long. CDR3 protein: CASSIDHLSRLGTNEQYF. The DNA for the CDR3 is TGTGCCAGTAGTATAGATCACCTCAGCCGTCTCGGGACGAACGAGCAGTACTTC.

This chain joins TRBV4-2 and TRBJ1-5, with 9 positions matching TRBD1. Trimming took 3 bases from V and 9 from J; bases not matched to a gene: 12. The V gene's germline CDR1 is LGHNA and CDR2 YNFKEQ. This CDR3 contains 16 residues. Here the CDR3 DNA reads TGTGCCAGCAGCCAGGGCGGACAGGGGAGGTGGAGGCCCCAGCATTTT. Its protein is CASSQGGQGRWRPQHF.

The chain combines TRBV2 with TRBJ2-6; no clear D. Germline V gene sequence: CDR1 SNHLY, CDR2 FYNNEI. Between the trimmed V and J ends, which lost 0 bases and 13 bases, there was a span of 4 bases. The CDR3 consists of 11 residues. CDR3 residues: CASSEARVLTF. The DNA of the CDR3 is TGTGCCAGCAGTGAAGCCAGGGTCCTGACTTTC. Complete variable domain (other parts from reference TRBV2 and TRBJ2-6): EPEVTQTPSHQVTQMGQEVILRCVPISNHLYFYWYRQILGQKVEFLVSFYNNEISEKSEIFDDQFSVERPDGSNFTLKIRSTKLEDSAMYFCASSEARVLTFGAGSRLTVL.

The chain links TRBV28 to TRBJ1-1; a possible D gene is TRBD1 (5 bases). The ends were cut back, 7 bases at V and 5 bases at J, with 17 bases in the middle. Germline V gene sequence: CDR1 MDHEN, CDR2 SYDVKM. CDR3 length equals 14 residues. CDR3: CASTTLPGLTEAFF. CDR3 coding DNA: TGTGCCAGCACAACCTTACCAGGGTTGACTGAAGCTTTCTTT.

The chain recombines TRBV5-5 with TRBJ2-7; maybe TRBD2 (5 bases). The CDR3 extends over 14 amino acids. V was clipped by 0 bases and J by 2 bases, with 9 bases between them. CDR1 and CDR2 (germline): SGHKS, YYEKEE (reference sequence). The CDR3 loop is CASSLAAGTYEQYF. The CDR3 DNA reads as TGTGCCAGCAGCTTGGCCGCCGGGACCTACGAGCAGTACTTC.

As to this clone: This sample includes further DNA sequences coding for the same CDR3. The V gene is TRBV5-1, the J gene TRBJ1-1, with unresolved D. Germline assignment: CDR1 SGHRS and CDR2 YFSETQ. CDR3 length: 14 residues. V lost 0 bases and J lost 0, with 6 bases in between. In DNA, the CDR3 is TGCGCCAGCAGCTTGGACTCAATGAACACTGAAGCTTTCTTT. It specifies CASSLDSMNTEAFF.

J is TRBJ1-1 and V is TRBV5-4; tentatively, D is TRBD1 (5 bases). The CDR3 runs to 14 residues. Trimming pared 10 bases from V and 1 base from J, leaving 17 bases between. In germline, CDR1 is SGHNT, CDR2 YYREEE (reference sequence). This CDR3 is CASLKRRGNTEAFF. The CDR3 region has the DNA TGTGCCTCTCTGAAACGGAGGGGGAACACTGAAGCTTTCTTT.

The chain employs TRBV6-6 and TRBJ2-5; D is possibly TRBD1 or TRBD2 (5 bases each). This CDR3 spans 15 amino acids. The V end was cut by 6 bases, the J end by 0 bases, with 14 bases between. Per germline, CDR1 MNHNY and CDR2 SVGAGI (reference sequence). The CDR3 coding sequence is TGTGCCAGCAGAACGGGACCGATGTACCAAGAGACCCAGTACTTC. Protein: CASRTGPMYQETQYF.

The chain couples TRBV7-9 to TRBJ1-4; D is perhaps TRBD1 (6 bases). This CDR3 contains 14 residues. In germline, CDR1 is SEHNR, CDR2 FQNEAQ (reference sequence). Trimming cost V 5 bases and J 9 bases, with 16 bases left between them. The CDR3 nucleotides read TGTGCCAGCAGCCCGTCGGGGGCAGGTCAAAAACTGTTTTTT. Translated, it gives CASSPSGAGQKLFF.

In its sample, this clone was seen a few times. This chain links TRBV7-9 with TRBJ2-1; D is possibly TRBD1 or TRBD2 (5 bases each). The germline CDR1 and CDR2 sequences are SEHNR and FQNEAQ (reference sequence). V lost 7 bases and J 1 base, leaving 14 bases between the germline ends. CDR3 length: 15 amino acids. This CDR3 is CASKDRDGSYNEQFF. DNA of the CDR3: TGTGCCAGCAAAGACCGGGACGGGTCCTACAATGAGCAGTTCTTC.

Note on this clone: Other DNA sequences in this sample translate to the same CDR3. The CDR3 sequence: CASSSGYYGYTF. The CDR3 DNA follows: TGTGCCAGCAGTTCAGGGTACTATGGCTACACCTTC. The chain has TRBV28 and TRBJ1-2; perhaps TRBD1 as D (5 bases). CDR3 length: 12 residues. With 4 bases removed from V and 3 bases from J, the gap between germline ends came to 6 bases. The germline CDR1 and CDR2 sequences are MDHEN and SYDVKM.

The V gene is TRBV6-5, the J gene TRBJ2-1; TRBD2 aligns across 10 bases. V was pared by 2 bases and J by 8 bases, with 9 bases of the junction left unmatched. Germline CDR1 MNHEY, CDR2 SVGAGI. CDR3 size: 16 residues. CDR3 nucleotide sequence: TGTGCCAGCAGTTACCACTCTAGCGGGAGTACCGATGAGCAGTTCTTC. Translating it yields CASSYHSSGSTDEQFF.

This clone was picked up a small number of times. This rearrangement joins TRBV11-3 to TRBJ1-1; TRBD1 might be the D (5 bases). This CDR3 is built from 15 residues. Germline CDR1 reads SGHNT; CDR2 reads YENEEA. The ends were cut back, 5 bases at V and 0 bases at J, with 13 bases in the middle. In DNA form, the CDR3 reads TGTGCCAGCAGCCAGGGCCGGGGAGTGAACACTGAAGCTTTCTTT. Translated, it gives CASSQGRGVNTEAFF.

The rearrangement links TRBV7-2 to TRBJ2-1; 12 bases fit TRBD2. The CDR3 is 15 residues long. After removal of 5 bases from V and 7 bases from J, the junction contained 6 bases not matched to a gene. Germline assignment: CDR1 SGHTA and CDR2 FQGNSA. The CDR3 nucleotides are TGTGCCAGCAGCCTCCGGACTAGCGGGGTTAATGAGCAGTTCTTC. Its protein is CASSLRTSGVNEQFF.

The chain uses TRBV5-4 and TRBJ2-5; no clear D. The CDR3 covers 15 residues. Per germline, CDR1 SGHNT and CDR2 YYREEE (reference sequence). V lost 0 bases to trimming and J lost 2 bases, with 11 bases between them. CDR3 bases: TGTGCCAGCAGCTTGGGCAGACCAAAGCAAGAGACCCAGTACTTC. Translating it yields CASSLGRPKQETQYF.

About this clone itself: Other DNA sequences in this sample translate to the same CDR3. The chain couples TRBV7-3 to TRBJ2-6; D is ambiguous. V lost 5 bases to trimming and J lost 1 base, with 3 bases between them. The CDR3 contains 13 residues. Germline CDR1 and CDR2: SGHTA and FQGTGA. CDR3 DNA sequence: TGTGCCAGCAGCCCGTCTGGGGCCAACGTCCTGACTTTC. Translated: CASSPSGANVLTF.